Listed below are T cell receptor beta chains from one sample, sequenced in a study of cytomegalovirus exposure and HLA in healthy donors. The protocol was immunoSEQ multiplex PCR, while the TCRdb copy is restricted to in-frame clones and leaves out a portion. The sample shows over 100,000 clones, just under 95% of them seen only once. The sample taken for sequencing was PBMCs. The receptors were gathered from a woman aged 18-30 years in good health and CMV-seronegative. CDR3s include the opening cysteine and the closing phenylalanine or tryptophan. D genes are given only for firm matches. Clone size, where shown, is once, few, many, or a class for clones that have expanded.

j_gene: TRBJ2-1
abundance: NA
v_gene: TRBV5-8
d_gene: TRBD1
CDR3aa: CASTQGQGDEQFF
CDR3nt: TGTGCCAGCACCCAAGGACAGGGGGATGAGCAGTTCTTC

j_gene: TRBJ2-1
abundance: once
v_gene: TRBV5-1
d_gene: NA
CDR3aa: CASRPSSYNEQFF
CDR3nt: TGCGCCAGCCGCCCCAGCTCCTACAATGAGCAGTTCTTC

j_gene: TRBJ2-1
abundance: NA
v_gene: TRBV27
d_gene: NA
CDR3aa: CASSLGDFSNNEQFF
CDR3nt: TGTGCCAGCAGTTTAGGGGACTTCTCAAACAATGAGCAGTTCTTC

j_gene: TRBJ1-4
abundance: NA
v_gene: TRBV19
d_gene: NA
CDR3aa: CASKKFAGEKLFF
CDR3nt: TGTGCCAGTAAGAAATTTGCGGGGGAAAAACTGTTTTTT

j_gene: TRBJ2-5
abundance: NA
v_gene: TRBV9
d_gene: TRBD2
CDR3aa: CASSPGTRETQYF
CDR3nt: TGTGCCAGCAGCCCCGGGACTAGGGAGACCCAGTACTTC

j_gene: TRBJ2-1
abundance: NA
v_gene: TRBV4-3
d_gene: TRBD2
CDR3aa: CASSPGGGVSYNEQFF
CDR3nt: TGCGCCAGCAGCCCGGGCGGGGGGGTATCATACAATGAGCAGTTCTTC

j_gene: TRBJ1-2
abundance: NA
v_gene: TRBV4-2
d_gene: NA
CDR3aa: CASSQELYGYTF
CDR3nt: TGTGCCAGCAGCCAAGAACTCTATGGCTACACCTTC

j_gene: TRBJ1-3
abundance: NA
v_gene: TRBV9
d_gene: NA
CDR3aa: CASSVGQPSGNTIYF
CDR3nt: TGTGCCAGCAGCGTAGGACAGCCGTCTGGAAACACCATATATTTT

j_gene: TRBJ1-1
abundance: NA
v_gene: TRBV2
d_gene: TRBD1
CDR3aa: CASRKRQGFTEAFF
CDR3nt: TGTGCCAGCAGGAAAAGACAGGGGTTCACTGAAGCTTTCTTT

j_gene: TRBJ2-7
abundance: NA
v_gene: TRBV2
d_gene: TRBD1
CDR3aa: CASSDPRDREFQGEQYF
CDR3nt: TGTGCCAGCAGTGACCCCCGGGACAGGGAATTCCAGGGCGAGCAGTACTTC

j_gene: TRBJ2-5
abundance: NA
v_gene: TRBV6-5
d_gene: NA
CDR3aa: CASSYYVASQETQYF
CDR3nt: TGTGCCAGCAGTTACTATGTGGCTAGCCAAGAGACCCAGTACTTC

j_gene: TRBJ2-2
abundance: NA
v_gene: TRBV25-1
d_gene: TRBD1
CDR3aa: CASRNTGTGPTGELFF
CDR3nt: TGTGCCAGCAGGAATACGGGGACAGGCCCCACCGGGGAGCTGTTTTTT

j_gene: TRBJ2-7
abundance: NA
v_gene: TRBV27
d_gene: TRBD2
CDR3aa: CASSLSLLAGGVGEQYF
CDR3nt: TGTGCCAGCAGTTTATCTCTACTAGCGGGGGGGGTAGGCGAGCAGTACTTC

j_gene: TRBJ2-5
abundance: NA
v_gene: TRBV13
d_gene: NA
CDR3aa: CASSVKGGGQETQYF
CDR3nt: TGTGCCAGCAGCGTAAAGGGGGGGGGACAAGAGACCCAGTACTTC

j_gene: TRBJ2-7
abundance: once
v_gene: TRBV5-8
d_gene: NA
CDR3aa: CASSLGGFGYEQYF
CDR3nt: TGTGCCAGCAGCTTGGGAGGGTTTGGCTACGAGCAGTACTTC

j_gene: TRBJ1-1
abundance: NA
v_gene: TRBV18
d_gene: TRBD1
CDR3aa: CASSPYQGAGTEAFF
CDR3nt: TGTGCCAGCTCACCTTACCAGGGGGCGGGTACTGAAGCTTTCTTT

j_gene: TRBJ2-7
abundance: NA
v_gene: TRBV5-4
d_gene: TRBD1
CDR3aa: CASSPGDRTIYEQYF
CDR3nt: TGTGCCAGCAGCCCCGGGGACAGGACAATCTACGAGCAGTACTTC

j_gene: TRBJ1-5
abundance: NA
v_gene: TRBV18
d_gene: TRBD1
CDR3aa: CASSPGTDNQPQHF
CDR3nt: TGTGCCAGCTCACCAGGGACAGACAATCAGCCCCAGCATTTT

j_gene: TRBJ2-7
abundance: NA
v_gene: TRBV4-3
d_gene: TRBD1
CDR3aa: CASSLGQGLFDEQYF
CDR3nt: TGCGCCAGCAGCCTGGGACAGGGTTTATTCGACGAGCAGTACTTC

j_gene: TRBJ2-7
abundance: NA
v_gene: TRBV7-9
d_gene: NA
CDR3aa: CASSFGGGYEQYF
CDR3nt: TGTGCCAGCAGCTTCGGAGGTGGCTACGAGCAGTACTTC

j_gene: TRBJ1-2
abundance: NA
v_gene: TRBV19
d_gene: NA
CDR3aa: CASSWGGSSNYGYTF
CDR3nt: TGTGCCAGTAGTTGGGGAGGGTCGTCTAACTATGGCTACACCTTC

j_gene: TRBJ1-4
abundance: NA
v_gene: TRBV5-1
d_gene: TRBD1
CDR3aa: CASSKGQGARLGEKLFF
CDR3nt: TGCGCCAGCAGCAAAGGGCAGGGGGCGCGGTTGGGTGAAAAACTGTTTTTT

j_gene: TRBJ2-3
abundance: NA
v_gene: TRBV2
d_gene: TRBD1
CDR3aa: CARRTGDPTDTQYF
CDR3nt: TGTGCCAGGAGGACAGGGGACCCCACAGATACGCAGTATTTT

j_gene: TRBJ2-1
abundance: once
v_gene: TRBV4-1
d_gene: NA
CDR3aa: CASSQFGVDEQFF
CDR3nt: TGCGCCAGCAGCCAATTCGGTGTGGATGAGCAGTTCTTC

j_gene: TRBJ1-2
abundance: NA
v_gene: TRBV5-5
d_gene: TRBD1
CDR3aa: CASSRTGGNYGYTF
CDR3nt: TGTGCCAGCAGCAGGACAGGGGGAAACTATGGCTACACCTTC

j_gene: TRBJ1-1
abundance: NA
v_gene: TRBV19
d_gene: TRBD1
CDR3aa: CASSPTGGGREAFF
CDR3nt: TGTGCCAGTAGTCCGACAGGGGGGGGTCGGGAGGCTTTCTTT

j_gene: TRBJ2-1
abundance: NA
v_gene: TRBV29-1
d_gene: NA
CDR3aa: CSVEKRDNEQFF
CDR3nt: TGCAGCGTTGAAAAGCGGGACAATGAGCAGTTCTTC

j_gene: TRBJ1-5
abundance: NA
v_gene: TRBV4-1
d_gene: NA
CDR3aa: CASSQPGGVSNQPQHF
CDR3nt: TGCGCCAGCAGCCAGCCGGGGGGCGTCAGCAATCAGCCCCAGCATTTT

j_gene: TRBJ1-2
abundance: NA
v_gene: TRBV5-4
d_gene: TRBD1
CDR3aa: CASSLRGGGGYTF
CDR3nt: TGTGCCAGCAGCTTGAGAGGGGGCGGGGGCTACACCTTC

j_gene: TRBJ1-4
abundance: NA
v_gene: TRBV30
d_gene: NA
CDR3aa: CAWNIDAWREKLFF
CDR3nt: TGTGCCTGGAACATTGACGCCTGGAGGGAAAAACTGTTTTTT

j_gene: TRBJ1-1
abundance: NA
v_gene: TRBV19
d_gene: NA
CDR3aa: CASEPQHEAKTEAFF
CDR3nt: TGTGCCAGTGAACCTCAACATGAGGCGAAAACTGAAGCTTTCTTT

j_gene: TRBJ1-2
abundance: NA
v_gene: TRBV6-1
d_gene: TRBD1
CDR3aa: CASSEDLPGGLAYGYTF
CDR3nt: TGTGCCAGCAGTGAAGACCTCCCAGGGGGCCTCGCCTATGGCTACACCTTC

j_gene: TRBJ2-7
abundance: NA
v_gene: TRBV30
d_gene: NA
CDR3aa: CAWSVGGLDEQYF
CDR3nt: TGTGCCTGGAGTGTAGGAGGGTTAGACGAGCAGTACTTC

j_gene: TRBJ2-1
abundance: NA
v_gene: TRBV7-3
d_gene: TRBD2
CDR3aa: CASSSSGGAHEQFF
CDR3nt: TGTGCCAGCAGCTCTAGCGGGGGGGCCCATGAGCAGTTCTTC

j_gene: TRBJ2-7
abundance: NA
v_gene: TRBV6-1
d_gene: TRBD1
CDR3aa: CASSDLGGARTDEQYF
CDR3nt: TGTGCCAGCAGTGATTTAGGGGGCGCTAGGACGGACGAGCAGTACTTC

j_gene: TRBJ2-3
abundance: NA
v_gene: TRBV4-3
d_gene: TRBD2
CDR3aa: CASSQDGQTSGPSTDTQYF
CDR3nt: TGCGCCAGCAGCCAAGATGGTCAGACTAGCGGGCCTAGCACAGATACGCAGTATTTT

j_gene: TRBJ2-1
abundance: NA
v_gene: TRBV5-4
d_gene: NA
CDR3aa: CASSPPSPERYDEQFF
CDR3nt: TGTGCCAGCAGTCCCCCATCCCCGGAGAGGTACGATGAGCAGTTCTTC

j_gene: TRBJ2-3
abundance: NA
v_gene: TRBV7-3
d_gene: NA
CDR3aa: CASSTTGITDTQYF
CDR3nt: TGTGCCAGCAGCACTACAGGGATTACAGATACGCAGTATTTT

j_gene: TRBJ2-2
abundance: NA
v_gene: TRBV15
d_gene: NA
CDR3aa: CATSNTERGAFRAGELFF
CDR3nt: TGTGCCACCAGCAATACCGAACGGGGGGCGTTCAGGGCCGGGGAGCTGTTTTTT

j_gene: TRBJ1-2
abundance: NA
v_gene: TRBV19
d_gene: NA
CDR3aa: CASTAYRDGYGYTF
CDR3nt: TGTGCCAGTACTGCGTACAGGGACGGCTATGGCTACACCTTC

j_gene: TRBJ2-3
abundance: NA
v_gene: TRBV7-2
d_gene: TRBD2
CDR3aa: CASKTSGGGGDTQYF
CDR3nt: TGTGCCAGCAAGACTAGCGGGGGAGGTGGAGATACGCAGTATTTT